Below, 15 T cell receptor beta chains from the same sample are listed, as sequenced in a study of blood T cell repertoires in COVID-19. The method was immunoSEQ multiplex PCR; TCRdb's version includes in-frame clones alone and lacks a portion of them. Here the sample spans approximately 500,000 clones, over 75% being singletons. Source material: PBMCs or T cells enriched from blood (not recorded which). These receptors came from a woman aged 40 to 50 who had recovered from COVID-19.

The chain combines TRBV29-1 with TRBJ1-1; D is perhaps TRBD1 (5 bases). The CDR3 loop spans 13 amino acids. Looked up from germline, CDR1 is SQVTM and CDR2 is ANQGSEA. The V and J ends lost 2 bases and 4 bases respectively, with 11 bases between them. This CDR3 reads CSVERQTSTEAFF. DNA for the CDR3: TGCAGCGTTGAACGACAGACGAGCACTGAAGCTTTCTTT.

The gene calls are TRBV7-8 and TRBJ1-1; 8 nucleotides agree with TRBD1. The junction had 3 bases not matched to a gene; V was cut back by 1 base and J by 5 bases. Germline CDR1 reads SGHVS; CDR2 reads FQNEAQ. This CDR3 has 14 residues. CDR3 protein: CASSLDRGFTEAFF. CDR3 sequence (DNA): TGTGCCAGCAGCTTAGACAGGGGGTTTACTGAAGCTTTCTTT.

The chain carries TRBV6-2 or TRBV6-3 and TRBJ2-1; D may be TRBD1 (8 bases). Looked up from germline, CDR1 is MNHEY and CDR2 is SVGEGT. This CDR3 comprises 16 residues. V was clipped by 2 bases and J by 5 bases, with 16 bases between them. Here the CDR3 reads CASSYGDRGGDNEQFF. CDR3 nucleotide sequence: TGTGCCAGCAGTTACGGCGACAGGGGAGGGGACAATGAGCAGTTCTTC.

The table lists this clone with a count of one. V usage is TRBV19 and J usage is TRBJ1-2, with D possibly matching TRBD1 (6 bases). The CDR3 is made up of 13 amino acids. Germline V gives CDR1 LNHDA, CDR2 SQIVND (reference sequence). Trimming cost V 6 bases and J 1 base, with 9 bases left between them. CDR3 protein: CASSHRDNYGYTF. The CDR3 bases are TGTGCCAGTAGCCACAGGGATAACTATGGCTACACCTTC.

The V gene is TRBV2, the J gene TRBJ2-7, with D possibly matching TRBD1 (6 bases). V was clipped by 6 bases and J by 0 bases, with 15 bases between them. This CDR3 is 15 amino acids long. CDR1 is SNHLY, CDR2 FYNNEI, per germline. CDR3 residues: CASREQGSSSYEQYF. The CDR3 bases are TGTGCCAGCAGGGAACAGGGTTCAAGCTCCTACGAGCAGTACTTC.

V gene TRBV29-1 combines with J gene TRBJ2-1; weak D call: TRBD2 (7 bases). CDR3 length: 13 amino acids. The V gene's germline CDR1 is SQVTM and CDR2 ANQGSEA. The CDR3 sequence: CGGWTSSYNEQFF. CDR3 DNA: TGCGGGGGCTGGACTAGCTCCTACAATGAGCAGTTCTTC.

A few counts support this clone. For the CDR3, the DNA is TGTGCCACCAGCGGGGTAGGTGGAGATACGCAGTATTTT. It encodes CATSGVGGDTQYF. This sequence joins TRBV24-1 and TRBJ2-3; D might be TRBD2 (5 bases). The CDR3 has 13 residues. Trimming took 7 bases from V and 5 from J, leaving 12 bases between them. From germline, CDR1 is KGHDR and CDR2 SFDVKD.

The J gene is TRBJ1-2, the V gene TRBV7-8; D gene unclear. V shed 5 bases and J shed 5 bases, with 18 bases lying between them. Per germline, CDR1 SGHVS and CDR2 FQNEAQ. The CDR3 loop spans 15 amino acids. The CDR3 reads CASSPQHEWTYGYTF. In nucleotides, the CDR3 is TGTGCCAGCAGCCCTCAGCACGAGTGGACTTATGGCTACACCTTC.

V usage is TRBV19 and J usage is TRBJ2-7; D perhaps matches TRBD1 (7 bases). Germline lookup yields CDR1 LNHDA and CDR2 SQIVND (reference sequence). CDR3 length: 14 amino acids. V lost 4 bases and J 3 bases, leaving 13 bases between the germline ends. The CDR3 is CASSRRDSLYEQYF. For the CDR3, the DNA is TGTGCCAGTAGTAGGCGGGACAGCCTCTACGAGCAGTACTTC.

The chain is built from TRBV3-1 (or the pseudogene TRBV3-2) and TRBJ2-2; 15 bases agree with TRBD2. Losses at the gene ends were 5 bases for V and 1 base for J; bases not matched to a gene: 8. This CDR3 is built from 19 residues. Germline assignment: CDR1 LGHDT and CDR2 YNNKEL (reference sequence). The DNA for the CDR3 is TGTGCCAGCAGCTCCCGGACTAGCGGGAGGGCTTGGAACACCGGGGAGCTGTTTTTT. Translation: CASSSRTSGRAWNTGELFF.

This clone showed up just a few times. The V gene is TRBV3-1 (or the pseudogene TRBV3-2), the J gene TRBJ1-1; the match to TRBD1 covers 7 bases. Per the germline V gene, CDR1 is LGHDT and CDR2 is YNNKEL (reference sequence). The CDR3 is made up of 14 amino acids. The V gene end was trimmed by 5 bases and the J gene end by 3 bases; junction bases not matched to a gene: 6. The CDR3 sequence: CASSAQGKDTEAFF. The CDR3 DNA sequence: TGTGCCAGCAGCGCACAGGGGAAGGACACTGAAGCTTTCTTT.

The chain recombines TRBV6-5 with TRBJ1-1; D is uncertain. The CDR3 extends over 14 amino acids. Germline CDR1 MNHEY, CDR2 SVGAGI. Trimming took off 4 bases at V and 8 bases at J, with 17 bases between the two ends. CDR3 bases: TGTGCCAGCAGTTTACATCCTTTACAGCACGAAGCTTTCTTT. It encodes CASSLHPLQHEAFF.

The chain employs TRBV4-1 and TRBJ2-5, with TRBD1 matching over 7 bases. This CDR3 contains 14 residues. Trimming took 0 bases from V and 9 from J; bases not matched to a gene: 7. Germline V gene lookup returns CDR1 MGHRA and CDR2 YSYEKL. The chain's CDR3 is CASSQDVQGVPQYF. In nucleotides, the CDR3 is TGCGCCAGCAGCCAAGATGTTCAGGGGGTCCCCCAGTACTTC.

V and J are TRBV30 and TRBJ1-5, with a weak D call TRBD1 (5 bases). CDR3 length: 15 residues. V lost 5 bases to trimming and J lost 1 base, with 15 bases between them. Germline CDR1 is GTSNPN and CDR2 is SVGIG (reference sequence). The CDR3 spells CAWQGTTQSNQPQHF. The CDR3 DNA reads TGTGCCTGGCAGGGCACGACACAGAGCAATCAGCCCCAGCATTTT.

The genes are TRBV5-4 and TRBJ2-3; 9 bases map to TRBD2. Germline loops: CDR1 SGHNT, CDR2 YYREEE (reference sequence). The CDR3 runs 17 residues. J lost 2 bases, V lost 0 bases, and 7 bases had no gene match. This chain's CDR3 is CASSLAPSGTHTDTQYF. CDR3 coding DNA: TGTGCCAGCAGCTTGGCCCCTAGCGGGACACACACAGATACGCAGTATTTT.